The 3 T cell receptor beta chains reported below all come from one sample, sequenced in a study of blood T cells in healthy people across ages. Next came a second PCR, run for roughly 6 to 11 cycles, which used a sample-barcoded 5' primer along with a J-beta primer mix. From the 5' RACE reads, TCRdb called clonotypes with MiXCR, one entry per CDR3 protein. The table includes 650,000 to 1,000,000 distinct CDR3 sequences, about half detected once. Material: blood. These receptors all come from a man older than 75 in good health.

This chain joins TRBV7-2 and TRBJ1-4, with TRBD1 matching over 7 bases. From germline, CDR1 is SGHTA and CDR2 FQGNSA. The CDR3 sequence is 16 residues long. V shed 4 bases and J 5 bases; nucleotides not matched to a gene: 10. CDR3 region: CASSSPLTGVNEKLFF. The CDR3 DNA follows: TGTGCCAGCAGCTCCCCCCTCACAGGGGTGAATGAAAAACTGTTTTTT.

The gene calls are TRBV10-3 and TRBJ1-6; 7 bases line up with TRBD1. The germline gives CDR1 ENHRY, CDR2 SYGVKD. V was pared by 8 bases and J by 5 bases, with 0 bases of the junction left unmatched. This CDR3 is 12 amino acids long. The CDR3 DNA reads TGTGCCATCGGGACAGATAATTCACCCCTCCACTTT. As protein: CAIGTDNSPLHF.

Only a few counts were recorded for this clonotype. The chain recombines TRBV2 with TRBJ1-4; TRBD1 is a possible D gene (5 bases). Per the germline V gene, CDR1 is SNHLY and CDR2 is FYNNEI. This CDR3 comprises 14 residues. V lost 6 bases and J lost 8, with 16 bases in between. The CDR3 protein is CASSKTASREKLFF. DNA for the CDR3: TGTGCCAGCAGCAAGACAGCGTCCCGGGAAAAACTGTTTTTT.